One T cell receptor beta chain is described in this entry. This receptor's antigen is unknown. Base qualities are not at hand, and no much larger clone is one base apart. The entry originates in a study of blood T cell repertoires in COVID-19 (dated by TCRdb to between 2020 and 2021). As for the study more broadly: Collaborator samples came from the United States, Italy and Spain and covered acute and convalescent phases of COVID-19. The sample metadata nearly always contained a de-identified subject ID, COVID-19 status, age in years and sex. HLA class I and class II types, where available, came from metadata supplied by the sample provider rather than from assay-based typing. Samples were obtained from the ongoing ImmuneRACE study (first 160 participants) and from about 1,300 subjects provided by 6 global collaborators. The dataset comprised deeply sampled blood TCRbeta repertoires from subjects exposed to, actively infected with, or recovered from COVID-19. The repertoires were made available in a free public database intended to serve as a resource for research on the immune response to SARS-CoV-2. The material from the prospective study consisted of cDNA or gDNA derived from T cells, B-cell-depleted T cells, or PBMCs.

TCRbeta CDR3 regions were amplified from genomic DNA using the immunoSEQ Assay, a bias-controlled multiplex PCR. Processing in the source paper ran as follows. Within the assay, amplification of reference gene primers was used to estimate how many nucleated cells each sample contained. To quantify the absolute abundance of each unique TCRbeta CDR3 rearrangement, sequence reads were collapsed and filtered. Productive Simpson clonality was computed per sample as the square root of Simpson's diversity index over productive rearrangements. The source is immuneACCESS, and TCRdb retained only in-frame sequences with V and J called. Part of the clones is not carried over; for the studies checked, unresolved V genes explain less than half of this, and the remainder is unexplained. V and J calls and clone size are given by that table; D and trimming were obtained from the DNA. The table for this sample lists about 250,000 clones; approximately 89% of them were counted only once. 4% to 5% of the sample rests with the top ten.

The CDR1 and CDR2 encoded by the germline V gene are KGHDR and SFDVKD. Reading from cysteine to phenylalanine, the CDR3 counts 14 amino acids. The kept DNA is CDR3 alone, 42 bases in frame from the first base. From V the trimming removes 3 bases and from J it removes 0 bases, while the gene matches leave 1 base of the junction unaccounted for. The paper's findings and limits, for the study overall: Clinical and demographic metadata were provided uncurated, with the amount varying by source and participant.

A second Seattle source provided samples from volunteer blood donors who had recovered from COVID-19. Each collaborating institution followed its own protocols to collect whole blood in K2EDTA tubes. For TCRbeta analysis, collaborators shipped samples as frozen whole blood, isolated PBMCs, or DNA extracted from either of those sample types. Sequenced material: peripheral blood. This clonotype originated in a woman in her 40s who had recovered from COVID-19. Rearrangement joined TRBV24-1 to TRBJ2-7; 7 junctional bases match TRBD1. Read as DNA, the sequence is TGTGCCACCAGTGATCGACAGGGCTCCTACGAGCAGTACTTC. This yields the protein CATSDRQGSYEQYF.